This T cell receptor (beta chain) was identified during a study of beta chain features in type 1 diabetes (dated 2018 in TCRdb). Context from the whole study: Mean age, gender distribution, total cell number and subset yield were not different between patients and healthy donors. Across all samples, 107,917,701 sorted cells were examined, and cell number per subset correlated strongly with RNA yield. The study compared the TCRB repertoires of sorted circulating CD4+ T cell subsets in recently diagnosed type 1 diabetes patients with those in matched healthy donors. Regulatory and stem cell-like memory subsets were obtained from only 8 patients and roughly eight healthy donors, while naive and central memory subsets were obtained from all 30 or so donors. Results and caveats for the whole study, not just this receptor: Naive, central memory and regulatory TCRB repertoires appeared to be more similar among patients than among healthy donors. Because small numbers of individuals were included in the HLA sub-analyses, any influence of HLA type on TCRB rearrangement was left unresolved. A moderate but significant shortening of TCRB CDR3 length was observed in type 1 diabetes patients in all four CD4+ subsets. PCR might favor shorter templates, but patient and control samples were amplified and corrected together, so any skew would affect both groups equally. Sequencing cDNA rather than genomic DNA could over-represent highly expressing activated cells, although activation and CD3 levels did not differ between groups. At VDJ recombination sites, patients with type 1 diabetes made fewer insertions and deleted more nucleotides, a pattern implying thymic rearrangement abnormalities.

From each donor, a single peripheral blood sample of 100 to 150 mL on average was drawn into heparinised tubes. A BD FACSAria II was used to sort naive, central memory, regulatory and stem cell-like memory CD4+ T cells with a panel that included CD45RO, CCR7, CD25, CD127, CD95 and CD27. A purity above 95% was achieved for all sorted populations. PBMCs were isolated immediately by Lymphoprep density gradient centrifugation and stained directly without culture. Samples were stained and sorted in pairs, with one healthy donor and one patient per experiment, so that batch effects were minimized. The CDR3 measures 13 amino acids from cysteine to phenylalanine. This entry keeps only the CDR3 DNA: 39 bases, framed from base 1. The germline V gene (reference sequence) provides CDR1 LNHDA and CDR2 SQIVND. V is clipped by 4 bases and J by 1 base, and the sequence between their germline boundaries is 7 bases long.

For this clone: Which antigen it targets is not known. The input lacks base qualities; no much larger clone sits a single base away.

The High Capacity cDNA Reverse Transcription Kit was used to reverse transcribe all of the isolated RNA, meaning that expressed TCRB transcripts were what got sequenced. Deep immunoSEQ sequencing was performed on naive, central memory and regulatory T cell samples, with an average of around 3.5 million total reads per sample. Sorted cells were lysed in RLT buffer and RNA was extracted with DNase-treated RNeasy Micro or Mini kits, depending on cell number. Each cell subset was processed on its own to prevent cross-contamination, while patient and healthy donor samples were processed together. TCRB sequences were amplified from cDNA with the immunoSEQ multiplex PCR, producing 87-bp fragments spanning the CDR3 region. Amplicons were sequenced on the Illumina HiSeq platform. The paper's data handling went like this. Synthetic template baselines were used to correct PCR bias computationally, reads within Hamming distance 2 were collapsed together, and singletons that could not be merged were discarded. Reads were aligned against IMGT to assign V, D and J genes, CDR3 length and insertions or deletions at six rearrangement sites. Within each subset, clonotype counts were normalized to sorted cell number, after which true diversity and Gini coefficients were computed with the tcR R package. The overlap coefficient, calculated on TCRB nucleotide sequences, was used to measure repertoire sharing. The table was pulled from immuneACCESS by TCRdb, which kept in-frame rearrangements only. Such tables lose some clones; where checked, under half of the loss comes from unresolved V genes, and the rest has no known cause. V, J and clone size were drawn from that table, and D and trimming were deduced from the DNA. The sample table contains around 44,000 clones; only one count was recorded for over 60% of them. The ten largest clones take up less than 2.5% of the sample.

The V gene is TRBV19 and the J gene is TRBJ1-1; the best D guess is TRBD1, with 5 bases matching. The sequence was collected from a young woman with type 1 diabetes. The sequenced sample consisted of Tregs from blood. The cell subset or site label here, explained by the study, means: regulatory CD4+ T cells. The sequence in DNA is TGTGCCAGTAGTAGGACAACGAACACTGAAGCTTTCTTT. Translation gives CASSRTTNTEAFF.